Following are 5 T cell receptor beta chains from one sample sequenced in a study of T-cell reconstitution after alpha-beta-depleted transplantation in children. The TCRbeta library incorporated unique molecular identifiers. TCRdb reprocessed the PCR reads via MiXCR and lists one record per CDR3 protein. The table lists about 360,000 distinct CDR3 sequences, 10% to 15% of them singletons, with 4% to 5.5% in the top ten. This specimen consisted of PBMCs, obtained from the stem cell graft. Receptor source: a human donor who donated a stem cell graft to a child with Fanconi anemia.

V and J are TRBV5-1 and TRBJ1-1; tentatively, D is TRBD1 (6 bases). This CDR3 contains 14 residues. Germline V gives CDR1 SGHRS, CDR2 YFSETQ. V lost 4 bases to trimming and J lost 4 bases, with 14 bases between them. The CDR3 region has the DNA TGCGCCAGCAGCCCAAACAGGGTAAGCACTGAAGCTTTCTTT. It encodes CASSPNRVSTEAFF.

V and J are TRBV5-1 and TRBJ1-1; D not resolved. The germline V and J ends were trimmed by 4 bases and 2 bases, with 15 bases remaining between them. Germline CDR1 and CDR2: SGHRS and YFSETQ. This CDR3 has 15 residues. The CDR3 bases are TGCGCCAGCAGCCTGGAGGGCCCCAGCAACACTGAAGCTTTCTTT. Residues: CASSLEGPSNTEAFF.

This clonotype has at least ten counts. V usage is TRBV20-1 and J usage is TRBJ2-1, with 9 bases fitting TRBD2. The CDR3 totals 13 residues. From germline, CDR1 is DFQATT and CDR2 SNEGSKA (reference sequence). Trimming took 1 base from V and 15 from J; bases not matched to a gene: 10. The CDR3 region has the DNA TGCAGTGCTAGAGTAGAACCAGCGGGGGGAGCGTTCTTC. It encodes CSARVEPAGGAFF.

This clonotype was counted between two and nine times. The chain uses TRBV20-1 and TRBJ2-7, with 7 bases identical to TRBD1. The CDR3 is 14 residues long. J lost 2 bases, V lost 2 bases, and 6 bases had no gene match. The germline V gene has CDR1 DFQATT and CDR2 SNEGSKA (reference sequence). CDR3 nucleotide sequence: TGCAGTGCTAGATCGGACAGGTCACCCTACGAGCAGTACTTC. It translates to CSARSDRSPYEQYF.

The chain joins TRBV4-2 to TRBJ1-1; 10 nucleotides align to TRBD1. Trimming took 4 bases from V and 5 from J; bases not matched to a gene: 16. Germline V gene sequence: CDR1 LGHNA, CDR2 YNFKEQ. This CDR3 has 18 residues. This CDR3 reads CASSPVTGQGVGGTEAFF. Here the CDR3 DNA reads TGTGCCAGCAGCCCGGTAACTGGACAGGGGGTAGGTGGGACTGAAGCTTTCTTT.